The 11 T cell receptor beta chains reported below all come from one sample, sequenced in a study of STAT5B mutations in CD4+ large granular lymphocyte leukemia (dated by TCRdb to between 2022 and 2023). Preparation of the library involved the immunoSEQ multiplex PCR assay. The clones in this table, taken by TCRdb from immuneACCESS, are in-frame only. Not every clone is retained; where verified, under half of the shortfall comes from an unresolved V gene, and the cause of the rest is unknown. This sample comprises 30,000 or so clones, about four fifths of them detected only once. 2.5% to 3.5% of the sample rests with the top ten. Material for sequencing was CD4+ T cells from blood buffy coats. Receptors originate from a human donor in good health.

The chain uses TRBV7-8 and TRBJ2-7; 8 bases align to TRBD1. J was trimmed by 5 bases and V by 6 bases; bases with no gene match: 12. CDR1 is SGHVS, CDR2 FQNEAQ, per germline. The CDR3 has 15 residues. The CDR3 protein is CASSHLRQGAHEQYF. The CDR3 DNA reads TGTGCCAGCAGTCACCTCCGGCAGGGGGCCCACGAGCAGTACTTC.

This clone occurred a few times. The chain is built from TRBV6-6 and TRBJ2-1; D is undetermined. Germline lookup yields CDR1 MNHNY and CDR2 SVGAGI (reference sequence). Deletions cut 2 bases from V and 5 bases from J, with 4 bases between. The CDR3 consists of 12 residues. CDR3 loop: CASSYRHNEQFF. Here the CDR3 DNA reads TGTGCCAGCAGTTACCGCCACAATGAGCAGTTCTTC.

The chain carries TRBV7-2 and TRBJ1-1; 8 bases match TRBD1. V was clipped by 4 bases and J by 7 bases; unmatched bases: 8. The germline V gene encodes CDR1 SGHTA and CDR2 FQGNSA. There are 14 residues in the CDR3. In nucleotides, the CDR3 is TGTGCCAGCAGCTGGGACAGGTTTGTGGGTGAAGCTTTCTTT. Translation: CASSWDRFVGEAFF.

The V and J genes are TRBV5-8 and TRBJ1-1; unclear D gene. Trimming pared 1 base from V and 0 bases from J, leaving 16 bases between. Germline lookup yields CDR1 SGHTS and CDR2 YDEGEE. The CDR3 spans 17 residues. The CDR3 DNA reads TGTGCCAGCAGCTTGCGGGTAACCAAATACATGAACACTGAAGCTTTCTTT. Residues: CASSLRVTKYMNTEAFF. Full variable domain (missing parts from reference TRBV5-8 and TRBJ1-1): EAGVTQSPTHLIKTRGQQATLRCSPISGHTSVYWYQQALGLGLQFLLWYDEGEERNRGNFPPRFSGRQFPNYSSELNVNALELEDSALYLCASSLRVTKYMNTEAFFGQGTRLTVV.

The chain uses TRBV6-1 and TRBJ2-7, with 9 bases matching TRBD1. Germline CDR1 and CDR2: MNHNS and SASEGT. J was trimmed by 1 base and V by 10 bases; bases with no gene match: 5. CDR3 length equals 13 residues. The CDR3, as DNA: TGTGCCATTAGGACAGGGGTGTCCTACGAGCAGTACTTC. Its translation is CAIRTGVSYEQYF.

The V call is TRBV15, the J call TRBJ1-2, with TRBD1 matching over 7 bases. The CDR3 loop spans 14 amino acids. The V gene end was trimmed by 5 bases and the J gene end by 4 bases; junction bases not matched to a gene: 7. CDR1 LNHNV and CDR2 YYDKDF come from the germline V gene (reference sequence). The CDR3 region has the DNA TGTGCCACCAGCCCCGCAGGGGGGAGCTATGGCTACACCTTC. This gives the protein CATSPAGGSYGYTF. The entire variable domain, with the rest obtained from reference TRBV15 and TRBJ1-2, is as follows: DAMVIQNPRYQVTQFGKPVTLSCSQTLNHNVMYWYQQKSSQAPKLLFHYYDKDFNNEADTPDNFQSRRPNTSFCFLDIRSPGLGDTAMYLCATSPAGGSYGYTFGSGTRLTVV.

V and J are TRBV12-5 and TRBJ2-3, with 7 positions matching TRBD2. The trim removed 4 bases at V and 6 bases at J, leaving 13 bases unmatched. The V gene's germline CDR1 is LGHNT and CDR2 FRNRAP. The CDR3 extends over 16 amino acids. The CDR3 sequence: CASGSKVGRSGDTQYF. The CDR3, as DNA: TGTGCTAGTGGTTCAAAAGTCGGGAGGTCAGGTGATACGCAGTATTTT.

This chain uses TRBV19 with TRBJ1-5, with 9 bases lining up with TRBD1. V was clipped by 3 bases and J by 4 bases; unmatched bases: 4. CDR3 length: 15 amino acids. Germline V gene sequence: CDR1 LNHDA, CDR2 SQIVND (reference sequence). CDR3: CASSMGTGMNQPQHF. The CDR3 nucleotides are TGTGCCAGTAGTATGGGGACAGGGATGAATCAGCCCCAGCATTTT.

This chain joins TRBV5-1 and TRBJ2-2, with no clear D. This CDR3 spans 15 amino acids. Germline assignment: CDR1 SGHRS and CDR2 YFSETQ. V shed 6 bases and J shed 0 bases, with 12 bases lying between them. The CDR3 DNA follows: TGCGCCAGCAACCGGGCCACTTCGAACACCGGGGAGCTGTTTTTT. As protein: CASNRATSNTGELFF.

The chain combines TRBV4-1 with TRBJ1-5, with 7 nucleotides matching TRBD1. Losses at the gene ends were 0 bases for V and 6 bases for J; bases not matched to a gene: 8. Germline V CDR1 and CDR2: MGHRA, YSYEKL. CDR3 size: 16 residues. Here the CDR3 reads CASSQDEQGNRQPQHF. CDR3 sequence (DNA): TGCGCCAGCAGCCAAGATGAACAGGGGAACCGTCAGCCCCAGCATTTT.

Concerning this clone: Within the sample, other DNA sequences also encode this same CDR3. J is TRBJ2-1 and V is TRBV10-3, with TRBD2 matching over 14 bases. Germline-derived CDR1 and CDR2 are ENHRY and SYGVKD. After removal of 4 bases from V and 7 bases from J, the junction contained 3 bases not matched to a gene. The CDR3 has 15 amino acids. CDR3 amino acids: CAISGGLAGVNEQFF. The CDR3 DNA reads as TGTGCCATCAGTGGGGGACTAGCGGGAGTGAATGAGCAGTTCTTC.